Listed below are T cell receptor beta chains from one sample, sequenced in a study of cytomegalovirus exposure and HLA in healthy donors. Measured with immunoSEQ multiplex PCR; TCRdb has only the in-frame clones, and not every one. The table lists about 96,000 clones, 65% to 80% of them singletons. Sequencing input: PBMCs. The receptors come from a woman in her sixties or seventies in good health and CMV-seropositive. Each CDR3 is given with its conserved first and last residue. The order of the fields is J gene, clone size, V gene, D gene, CDR3 protein, CDR3 DNA. The D gene is left open where the match is weak. Size values are once, few and many counts, or a class for expanded clones, and some rows have none.

j_gene: TRBJ2-2
abundance: .
v_gene: TRBV2
d_gene: TRBD2
CDR3aa: CASTILAGGPETGELFF
CDR3nt: TGTGCCAGCACTATTCTAGCGGGAGGGCCGGAGACCGGGGAGCTGTTTTTT

j_gene: TRBJ2-1
abundance: .
v_gene: TRBV28
d_gene: .
CDR3aa: CASTSDRNEQFF
CDR3nt: TGTGCCAGCACCTCAGACAGAAATGAGCAGTTCTTC

j_gene: TRBJ2-7
abundance: once
v_gene: TRBV6-5
d_gene: .
CDR3aa: CASSSDRRSYEQYF
CDR3nt: TGTGCCAGCAGCTCGGACCGGAGGAGCTACGAGCAGTACTTC

j_gene: TRBJ2-1
abundance: .
v_gene: TRBV7-8
d_gene: .
CDR3aa: CASSLRAPPYNEQFF
CDR3nt: TGTGCCAGCAGCTTGAGGGCCCCGCCCTACAATGAGCAGTTCTTC

j_gene: TRBJ2-5
abundance: .
v_gene: TRBV6-5
d_gene: TRBD2
CDR3aa: CASSSTSGGARETQYF
CDR3nt: TGTGCCAGCAGTTCCACTAGCGGGGGGGCACGAGAGACCCAGTACTTC

j_gene: TRBJ2-3
abundance: few
v_gene: TRBV10-1
d_gene: .
CDR3aa: CASSDGGAGTDTQYF
CDR3nt: TGCGCCAGCAGTGATGGAGGGGCCGGCACAGATACGCAGTATTTT

j_gene: TRBJ2-7
abundance: .
v_gene: TRBV7-2
d_gene: TRBD2
CDR3aa: CASSLLAGFYEQYF
CDR3nt: TGTGCCAGCAGCCTACTAGCGGGGTTCTACGAGCAGTACTTC

j_gene: TRBJ1-2
abundance: .
v_gene: TRBV2
d_gene: TRBD1
CDR3aa: CAESQGAVNYGYTF
CDR3nt: TGTGCAGAGAGCCAGGGGGCGGTAAACTATGGCTACACCTTC

j_gene: TRBJ1-1
abundance: .
v_gene: TRBV5-1
d_gene: TRBD1
CDR3aa: CASSPGTGLITEAFF
CDR3nt: TGCGCCAGCAGCCCGGGGACAGGATTGATAACTGAAGCTTTCTTT

j_gene: TRBJ2-1
abundance: medium-sized
v_gene: TRBV19
d_gene: TRBD2
CDR3aa: CASRLAGGYYNEQFF
CDR3nt: TGTGCCAGTCGACTAGCGGGAGGGTACTACAATGAGCAGTTCTTC

j_gene: TRBJ2-1
abundance: .
v_gene: TRBV7-7
d_gene: TRBD2
CDR3aa: CASSASPSGGAEYEQFF
CDR3nt: TGTGCTAGCAGCGCCTCCCCTAGCGGGGGGGCCGAGTACGAGCAGTTCTTC

j_gene: TRBJ2-5
abundance: .
v_gene: TRBV5-1
d_gene: .
CDR3aa: CASSLALGARETQYF
CDR3nt: TGCGCCAGCAGCTTGGCCCTGGGGGCGCGGGAGACCCAGTACTTC

j_gene: TRBJ2-5
abundance: .
v_gene: TRBV5-1
d_gene: TRBD1
CDR3aa: CASSLPRDRGRQETQYF
CDR3nt: TGCGCCAGCAGCTTGCCCCGGGACAGGGGGAGGCAAGAGACCCAGTACTTC

j_gene: TRBJ2-1
abundance: .
v_gene: TRBV4-1
d_gene: .
CDR3aa: CASRQDFVALREQFF
CDR3nt: TGCGCCAGCAGACAAGATTTCGTTGCGTTGAGGGAGCAGTTCTTC

j_gene: TRBJ1-4
abundance: .
v_gene: TRBV5-1
d_gene: .
CDR3aa: CASSPGLTNEKLFF
CDR3nt: TGCGCCAGCAGCCCAGGGTTGACTAATGAAAAACTGTTTTTT

j_gene: TRBJ1-3
abundance: .
v_gene: TRBV19
d_gene: .
CDR3aa: CASSIPTGYSGNTIYF
CDR3nt: TGTGCCAGTAGTATACCCACCGGGTACTCTGGAAACACCATATATTTT

j_gene: TRBJ1-2
abundance: .
v_gene: TRBV5-1
d_gene: .
CDR3aa: CASSLDRRDYTF
CDR3nt: TGCGCCAGCAGCCTTGACAGGAGAGACTACACCTTC

j_gene: TRBJ1-5
abundance: .
v_gene: TRBV7-2
d_gene: .
CDR3aa: CASSFRGGNQPQHF
CDR3nt: TGTGCCAGCAGCTTCAGGGGAGGCAATCAGCCCCAGCATTTT

j_gene: TRBJ2-1
abundance: .
v_gene: TRBV14
d_gene: TRBD2
CDR3aa: CASSQRRETSGRTSEQFF
CDR3nt: TGTGCCAGCAGCCAAAGGCGGGAGACTAGCGGGAGAACGTCTGAGCAGTTCTTC

j_gene: TRBJ1-6
abundance: .
v_gene: TRBV6-6
d_gene: .
CDR3aa: CASRNGDERPLHF
CDR3nt: TGTGCCAGCAGAAACGGGGATGAGAGGCCCCTCCACTTT

j_gene: TRBJ2-7
abundance: .
v_gene: TRBV11-2
d_gene: TRBD2
CDR3aa: CASSLWLAGDEQYF
CDR3nt: TGTGCCAGCAGCTTATGGCTAGCGGGAGACGAGCAGTACTTC

j_gene: TRBJ1-2
abundance: .
v_gene: TRBV21-1
d_gene: .
CDR3aa: CASSRDGYTF
CDR3nt: TGTGCCAGCAGCAGAGATGGCTACACCTTC

j_gene: TRBJ2-5
abundance: .
v_gene: TRBV19
d_gene: .
CDR3aa: CASRPGGWGRETQYF
CDR3nt: TGTGCCAGTAGGCCAGGAGGTTGGGGGCGAGAGACCCAGTACTTC

j_gene: TRBJ2-1
abundance: few
v_gene: TRBV20-1
d_gene: TRBD1
CDR3aa: CSARTGEAEFF
CDR3nt: TGCAGTGCTAGAACAGGGGAAGCTGAGTTCTTC

j_gene: TRBJ2-1
abundance: .
v_gene: TRBV7-8
d_gene: TRBD2
CDR3aa: CASSSTSGSANEQFF
CDR3nt: TGTGCCAGCAGCTCCACTAGCGGGAGCGCCAATGAGCAGTTCTTC

j_gene: TRBJ2-3
abundance: .
v_gene: TRBV18
d_gene: .
CDR3aa: CASSRRFEVRTDTQYF
CDR3nt: TGTGCCAGCTCACGCCGATTTGAGGTGCGCACAGATACGCAGTATTTT

j_gene: TRBJ2-1
abundance: .
v_gene: TRBV7-2
d_gene: .
CDR3aa: CASSLEGGRAGQFF
CDR3nt: TGTGCCAGCAGCTTAGAGGGGGGGCGCGCAGGACAGTTCTTC

j_gene: TRBJ2-1
abundance: .
v_gene: TRBV10-3
d_gene: TRBD2
CDR3aa: CAINLAGFDNEQFF
CDR3nt: TGTGCCATCAATCTAGCGGGGTTCGACAATGAGCAGTTCTTC

j_gene: TRBJ2-3
abundance: few
v_gene: TRBV11-2
d_gene: .
CDR3aa: CASSLAYTDTQYF
CDR3nt: TGTGCCAGCAGCTTAGCCTACACAGATACGCAGTATTTT

j_gene: TRBJ1-1
abundance: .
v_gene: TRBV28
d_gene: TRBD1
CDR3aa: CASSSPGTGWENTEAFF
CDR3nt: TGTGCCAGCAGTTCCCCGGGGACAGGATGGGAGAACACTGAAGCTTTCTTT

j_gene: TRBJ2-2
abundance: .
v_gene: TRBV5-5
d_gene: TRBD1
CDR3aa: CASSLGTGRLAGELFF
CDR3nt: TGTGCCAGCAGCTTGGGGACAGGGAGGTTGGCCGGGGAGCTGTTTTTT

j_gene: TRBJ1-3
abundance: once
v_gene: TRBV7-2
d_gene: .
CDR3aa: CASSLLPGNTIYF
CDR3nt: TGTGCCAGCAGCTTGCTACCTGGAAACACCATATATTTT

j_gene: TRBJ2-7
abundance: .
v_gene: TRBV4-1
d_gene: .
CDR3aa: CASSPIRGGTYEQYF
CDR3nt: TGCGCCAGCAGCCCTATCCGGGGAGGTACCTACGAGCAGTACTTC